Shown below are 26 T cell receptor beta chains from a single sample sequenced in a study of OX40 agonist ivuxolimab in advanced cancers. Here immunoSEQ multiplex PCR was the method, and the copy in TCRdb shows in-frame clones only, minus some. The sample carries just under 85,000 clones, approximately 88% recorded once. This specimen was CD4+ or CD8+ T cells sorted from blood, taken in a trial of the OX40 agonist ivuxolimab. All receptors derive from an adult with an advanced solid tumor such as melanoma, head and neck, liver or kidney cancer.

The CDR3 sequence is CASSDPPGQQFF. The DNA of the CDR3 is TGTGCCAGCAGTGACCCTCCGGGACAGCAGTTCTTC. This chain uses TRBV6-4 with TRBJ2-1, with D tentatively TRBD1 or TRBD2 (5 bases each). The germline gives CDR1 MRHNA, CDR2 SNTAGT. Trimming removed 2 bases from V and 11 bases from J, with 10 bases in between. The CDR3 length is 12 residues.

This chain uses TRBV5-1 with TRBJ1-3; 10 bases agree with TRBD1. CDR1 is SGHRS, CDR2 YFSETQ, per germline. The CDR3 contains 15 residues. V gave up 0 bases and J gave up 8 bases; unmatched junction bases: 5. In DNA form, the CDR3 reads TGCGCCAGCAGCTTGGCCGGGACAGGGGAACACACCATATATTTT. Residues: CASSLAGTGEHTIYF.

The chain couples TRBV11-2 to TRBJ1-2, with D possibly TRBD1 on 6 matching bases. Trimming shortened V by 0 bases and J by 2 bases, and 10 bases separated the two germline ends. The CDR3 runs to 15 residues. Germline V gives CDR1 SGHAT, CDR2 FQNNGV. CDR3 amino acids: CASSLESQGNYGYTF. CDR3 sequence (DNA): TGTGCCAGCAGCTTAGAGAGTCAGGGGAACTATGGCTACACCTTC. The entire variable domain, with the rest obtained from reference TRBV11-2 and TRBJ1-2, is as follows: EAGVAQSPRYKIIEKRQSVAFWCNPISGHATLYWYQQILGQGPKLLIQFQNNGVVDDSQLPKDRFSAERLKGVDSTLKIQPAKLEDSAVYLCASSLESQGNYGYTFGSGTRLTVV.

Here the CDR3 reads CASSQSNQPQHF. In DNA form, the CDR3 reads TGTGCCAGCAGCCAATCCAATCAGCCCCAGCATTTT. The chain combines TRBV7-9 with TRBJ1-5; D is uncertain. Trimming removed 5 bases at V and 3 bases at J, with 5 bases between. This CDR3 has 12 residues. The V gene's germline CDR1 is SEHNR and CDR2 FQNEAQ (reference sequence).

The chain combines TRBV7-2 with TRBJ2-3; TRBD1 might be the D (5 bases). V gave up 8 bases and J gave up 5 bases, with 14 bases separating them. The V gene's germline CDR1 is SGHTA and CDR2 FQGNSA. The CDR3 length is 13 residues. This chain's CDR3 is CASGVGAVDTQYF. In DNA form, the CDR3 reads TGTGCCAGCGGCGTTGGGGCCGTAGATACGCAGTATTTT.

The chain couples TRBV2 to TRBJ1-1; D not certain. The CDR3 has 15 amino acids. Germline CDR1 and CDR2: SNHLY and FYNNEI. V was cut by 7 bases and J by 2 bases, with 17 bases left in between. CDR3 nucleotide sequence: TGTGCCAGCAAGTGGTCTCAGTGGGTAAACACTGAAGCTTTCTTT. Amino acid sequence: CASKWSQWVNTEAFF.

V and J are TRBV30 and TRBJ1-2; TRBD1 agrees at 7 bases. Germline assignment: CDR1 GTSNPN and CDR2 SVGIG (reference sequence). The CDR3 extends over 14 amino acids. The V gene end was trimmed by 3 bases and the J gene end by 8 bases; junction bases not matched to a gene: 12. CDR3 nucleotides: TGTGCCTGGAGGAGGGTGACAGGGATAGGAGGCTACACCTTC. The encoded protein is CAWRRVTGIGGYTF.

This sequence joins TRBV7-8 and TRBJ1-1; unclear D gene. This CDR3 comprises 13 residues. V lost 0 bases and J 7 bases, leaving 9 bases between the germline ends. The V gene's germline CDR1 is SGHVS and CDR2 FQNEAQ. The CDR3 here is CASSLASSGEAFF. In DNA form, the CDR3 reads TGTGCCAGCAGCTTAGCCTCCTCAGGTGAAGCTTTCTTT. The full variable domain, in which reference TRBV7-8 and TRBJ1-1 provide the parts outside the CDR3, is GAGVSQSPRYKVAKRGQDVALRCDPISGHVSLFWYQQALGQGPEFLTYFQNEAQLDKSGLPSDRFFAERPEGSVSTLKIQRTQQEDSAVYLCASSLASSGEAFFGQGTRLTVV.

The chain links TRBV18 to TRBJ2-5; D is perhaps TRBD2 (5 bases). V shed 6 bases and J shed 5 bases, with 10 bases lying between them. From germline, CDR1 is KGHSH and CDR2 LQKENI. The CDR3 covers 12 residues. The CDR3 sequence: CASSRGEETQYF. CDR3 bases: TGTGCCAGCTCCCGGGGAGAGGAGACCCAGTACTTC.

The chain is built from TRBV5-4 and TRBJ1-2; the D gene is possibly TRBD1 (5 bases). V gave up 4 bases and J gave up 7 bases, with 20 bases separating them. Germline CDR1 and CDR2: SGHNT and YYREEE (reference sequence). The CDR3 covers 15 residues. CDR3 sequence reads: CASSVGKGITGGYTF. The CDR3 region has the DNA TGTGCCAGCAGCGTCGGCAAGGGGATAACGGGTGGCTACACCTTC.

The J gene is TRBJ2-1, the V gene TRBV5-1; D is unresolved. Germline assignment: CDR1 SGHRS and CDR2 YFSETQ. CDR3 length equals 14 residues. V was shortened by 4 bases and J by 8 bases, with 16 bases between the two germline ends. The chain's CDR3 is CASSPDGWWDEQFF. The DNA for the CDR3 is TGCGCCAGCAGCCCCGATGGTTGGTGGGATGAGCAGTTCTTC.

This clone came up once. The genes are TRBV2 and TRBJ2-5; 9 positions agree with TRBD1. Germline CDR1 SNHLY, CDR2 FYNNEI. V lost 2 bases to trimming and J lost 5 bases; unmatched junction nucleotides: 3. This CDR3 has 14 amino acids. CDR3 in amino acids: CASSERTGEETQYF. CDR3 nucleotides: TGTGCCAGCAGTGAAAGGACAGGGGAGGAGACCCAGTACTTC. The full variable domain, rest sourced from reference TRBV2 and TRBJ2-5, is EPEVTQTPSHQVTQMGQEVILRCVPISNHLYFYWYRQILGQKVEFLVSFYNNEISEKSEIFDDQFSVERPDGSNFTLKIRSTKLEDSAMYFCASSERTGEETQYFGPGTRLLVL.

The chain employs TRBV18 and TRBJ1-1; tentative D call: TRBD1 (5 bases). CDR1 is KGHSH, CDR2 LQKENI, per germline. Trimming pared 2 bases from V and 3 bases from J, leaving 22 bases between. The CDR3 is 18 amino acids. Here the CDR3 reads CASSPRPHQGYGDTEAFF. The CDR3 bases are TGTGCCAGCTCACCAAGGCCCCACCAGGGATACGGAGACACTGAAGCTTTCTTT.

The gene calls are TRBV7-2 and TRBJ1-5; the D gene is possibly TRBD1 (6 bases). Germline loops: CDR1 SGHTA, CDR2 FQGNSA. Trimming pared 4 bases from V and 2 bases from J, leaving 15 bases between. The CDR3 totals 16 residues. CDR3 protein: CASSSTGKGGNQPQHF. As DNA, the CDR3 is TGTGCCAGCAGCTCTACAGGGAAGGGAGGCAATCAGCCCCAGCATTTT.

The chain couples TRBV7-9 to TRBJ2-1; D uncertain. Germline V gives CDR1 SEHNR, CDR2 FQNEAQ (reference sequence). This CDR3 has 14 residues. Trimming stripped 1 base from V and 5 bases from J, with 9 bases between. This chain's CDR3 is CASSLVGTNNEQFF. The CDR3 DNA sequence: TGTGCCAGCAGCTTAGTTGGCACTAACAATGAGCAGTTCTTC.

V usage is TRBV18 and J usage is TRBJ2-7, with 10 bases aligning to TRBD2. The CDR3 is 14 amino acids. The trim removed 5 bases at V and 6 bases at J, leaving 7 bases unmatched. Germline V lookup: CDR1 KGHSH, CDR2 LQKENI. The CDR3 is CASSMSGGAPEQYF. The DNA for the CDR3 is TGTGCCAGCTCAATGAGCGGGGGGGCACCCGAGCAGTACTTC. The whole variable domain, filled in from reference TRBV18 and TRBJ2-7, reads NAGVMQNPRHLVRRRGQEARLRCSPMKGHSHVYWYRQLPEEGLKFMVYLQKENIIDESGMPKERFSAEFPKEGPSILRIQQVVRGDSAAYFCASSMSGGAPEQYFGPGTRLTVT.

The chain links TRBV18 to TRBJ2-3; 7 positions match TRBD1. The CDR3 runs to 16 residues. Germline V gene lookup returns CDR1 KGHSH and CDR2 LQKENI. After removal of 0 bases from V and 6 bases from J, the junction contained 9 bases not matched to a gene. CDR3 in DNA: TGTGCCAGCTCACCACCTATAGGGGGCGCGGAGGATACGCAGTATTTT. As protein: CASSPPIGGAEDTQYF.

The rearrangement uses TRBV20-1 and TRBJ2-7, with a possible D match to TRBD2 (6 bases). Trimming removed 5 bases from V and 3 bases from J, with 8 bases in between. CDR1 and CDR2 (germline): DFQATT, SNEGSKA (reference sequence). This CDR3 spans 11 amino acids. In DNA, the CDR3 is TGCAGTGCTCCCGGGGGCTACGAGCAGTACTTC. It is translated as CSAPGGYEQYF.

This clone was picked up one time. This rearrangement joins TRBV10-1 to TRBJ1-1; TRBD1 matches 9 bases. The CDR3 has 14 amino acids. CDR1 is WNHNN and CDR2 is SYGVQD in the germline V gene (reference sequence). Trimming removed 9 bases from V and 4 bases from J; junction bases left unmatched: 9. The CDR3 region has the DNA TGCGCCAGTACCCCGCGGACAGGGGCCACTGAAGCTTTCTTT. Its protein is CASTPRTGATEAFF.

This clone was counted a few times. The rearrangement links TRBV6-6 to TRBJ2-5; 8 bases agree with TRBD2. The junction had 7 bases not matched to a gene; V was cut back by 5 bases and J by 5 bases. CDR1 is MNHNY, CDR2 SVGAGI, per germline (reference sequence). The CDR3 covers 14 residues. CDR3 in amino acids: CASSPPGGAETQYF. CDR3 sequence (DNA): TGTGCCAGCAGTCCACCGGGGGGGGCCGAGACCCAGTACTTC.

This clone occurred once. This chain joins TRBV19 and TRBJ1-1, with unresolved D. The V and J ends lost 0 bases and 6 bases respectively, with 11 bases between them. The CDR3 extends over 14 amino acids. Per the germline V gene, CDR1 is LNHDA and CDR2 is SQIVND (reference sequence). The DNA of the CDR3 is TGTGCCAGTAGTATAGATCGGAGTGGGGCTGAAGCTTTCTTT. It translates to CASSIDRSGAEAFF. The whole variable domain, filled in from reference TRBV19 and TRBJ1-1, reads DGGITQSPKYLFRKEGQNVTLSCEQNLNHDAMYWYRQDPGQGLRLIYYSQIVNDFQKGDIAEGYSVSREKKESFPLTVTSAQKNPTAFYLCASSIDRSGAEAFFGQGTRLTVV.

The CDR3 here is CASRGSANTEAFF. The CDR3 DNA is TGTGCCAGCAGAGGTTCAGCGAACACTGAAGCTTTCTTT. The chain is built from TRBV7-9 and TRBJ1-1; D is undetermined. The germline V and J ends were trimmed by 6 bases and 1 base, with 9 bases remaining between them. The germline V gene encodes CDR1 SEHNR and CDR2 FQNEAQ (reference sequence). The CDR3 extends over 13 amino acids.

The rearrangement joins TRBV23-1 to TRBJ1-2; 10 nucleotides align to TRBD1. Being an ORF, TRBV23-1 has a function that is uncertain. The CDR3 has 18 amino acids. The V segment lost 2 bases and the J segment 6 bases; nucleotides outside the gene matches: 15. CDR3 DNA sequence: TGCGCCAGCAGTCAAGCCCCCACAAGGGACAGGGGAAGGGATGGCTACACCTTC. It yields the protein CASSQAPTRDRGRDGYTF.

The chain joins TRBV27 to TRBJ2-6; D unclear. With 5 bases removed from V and 2 bases from J, the gap between germline ends came to 4 bases. The CDR3 is 13 residues long. Germline V gene data show CDR1 as MNHEY and CDR2 as SMNVEV (reference sequence). CDR3 sequence reads: CASSPTGANVLTF. The CDR3 coding sequence is TGTGCCAGCAGTCCAACTGGGGCCAACGTCCTGACTTTC.

The V gene is TRBV5-1, the J gene TRBJ1-2, with D hard to call. Germline CDR1 SGHRS, CDR2 YFSETQ. V was clipped by 2 bases and J by 4 bases, with 9 bases between them. This CDR3 has 13 amino acids. Written as DNA, the CDR3 is TGCGCCAGCAGCTTATCCCGGAGCTATGGCTACACCTTC. Translation gives CASSLSRSYGYTF.

This rearrangement joins TRBV7-6 to TRBJ2-1, with D tentatively TRBD2 (7 bases). From germline, CDR1 is SGHVS and CDR2 FNYEAQ. CDR3 size: 12 residues. Trimming cost V 5 bases and J 9 bases, with 11 bases left between them. The CDR3 here is CASSRGDTEQFF. The CDR3 DNA is TGTGCCAGCAGCCGGGGGGACACTGAGCAGTTCTTC.